This TCR beta chain emerged from a study of cytomegalovirus exposure and HLA in healthy donors. General study points: Rare sequences made up most TCRs, while some public TCRs were found in many donors. The authors enumerated some 160 TCR beta chains as linked to cytomegalovirus.

Only in-frame clones appear in the TCRdb table, and some are missing; sequencing was by immunoSEQ multiplex PCR. The sample has 200,000 to 250,000 clones, 65% to 85% seen once; the top ten hold more than 12%. V was trimmed by 4 bases and J by 1 base, leaving 11 bases between them. Germline V gene sequence: CDR1 SGHRS, CDR2 YFSETQ. CDR3 size: 14 residues. A remark on this clone: The antigen is undetermined.

The specimen was PBMCs. The clonotype comes from a woman in her 30s in good health and CMV-seropositive. This chain links TRBV5-1 with TRBJ1-1; maybe TRBD1 (5 bases). The CDR3, as DNA: TGCGCCAGCAGCGCCTCCGGGGGGAACACTGAAGCTTTCTTT. Encoded protein: CASSASGGNTEAFF.